This is a list of T cell receptor beta chains from one sample in a study of blood T cell repertoires in COVID-19. Libraries were prepared by immunoSEQ multiplex PCR; TCRdb keeps only in-frame clonotypes and omits some of them. The sample consists of tens of thousands of clones, about four fifths of them appearing once. The sample was peripheral blood. The receptors originated from a human donor in a cohort sampled during active COVID-19. Each CDR3 is given with its conserved first and last residue. Fields, in order: clone size, J gene, D gene, V gene, CDR3 DNA, CDR3 protein. The D gene is left open where the match is weak. The listing skips clone size in some rows; elsewhere it reads once, few, many or a size class.

size: .
J: TRBJ1-5
D: TRBD1
V: TRBV7-9
DNA: TGTGCCAGCAGCTCTAATTGGGACAGGGTAGGTCAGCCCCAGCATTTT
CDR3: CASSSNWDRVGQPQHF

size: .
J: TRBJ2-1
D: .
V: TRBV25-1
DNA: TGTGCCAGCAGTGAATGGGAGGGGGAGGCGCAGTTCTTC
CDR3: CASSEWEGEAQFF

size: once
J: TRBJ1-1
D: TRBD1
V: TRBV19
DNA: TGTGCCAGTAGTACGACAGGGTTGGGCACTGAAGCTTTCTTT
CDR3: CASSTTGLGTEAFF

size: .
J: TRBJ2-5
D: TRBD1
V: TRBV18
DNA: TGTGCCAGCTCACCACCGACAGGGGGCCAACGGGAGACCCAGTACTTC
CDR3: CASSPPTGGQRETQYF

size: .
J: TRBJ2-1
D: .
V: TRBV6-6
DNA: TGTGCCAGCAGTTGGGCGGGGGCCAATGAGCAGTTCTTC
CDR3: CASSWAGANEQFF

size: .
J: TRBJ2-5
D: TRBD1
V: TRBV24-1
DNA: TGTGCCACCAGTGATCCACTGGGACAGACGAAGACCCAGTACTTC
CDR3: CATSDPLGQTKTQYF

size: few
J: TRBJ1-1
D: .
V: TRBV6-2/TRBV6-3
DNA: TGTGCCAGCAGTCCCAGCGGGGCCTCCCGAAACACTGAAGCTTTCTTT
CDR3: CASSPSGASRNTEAFF

size: .
J: TRBJ1-5
D: .
V: TRBV19
DNA: TGTGCCAGTTCACCACAGGGAGGGCTTAGCAATCAGCCCCAGCATTTT
CDR3: CASSPQGGLSNQPQHF

size: .
J: TRBJ2-3
D: TRBD2
V: TRBV2
DNA: TGTGCCAGCAGTCCCGGGGGGGCCACCACAGATACGCAGTATTTT
CDR3: CASSPGGATTDTQYF

size: .
J: TRBJ2-1
D: .
V: TRBV5-1
DNA: TGCGCCAGCACCCCTCAACTTGGGGGGGCTTACAATGAGCAGTTCTTC
CDR3: CASTPQLGGAYNEQFF

size: once
J: TRBJ1-1
D: TRBD1
V: TRBV28
DNA: TGTGCAACAGGGGAGAACACTGAAGCTTTCTTT
CDR3: CATGENTEAFF

size: .
J: TRBJ2-5
D: TRBD1
V: TRBV13
DNA: TGTGCCAGCAGCACCGGGACAGGGAGAGAGACCCAGTACTTC
CDR3: CASSTGTGRETQYF

size: .
J: TRBJ1-5
D: TRBD1
V: TRBV19
DNA: TGTGCCAGTACCCCGTCGAACAGGGGTAATCGGAGGAATCAGCCCCAGCATTTT
CDR3: CASTPSNRGNRRNQPQHF

size: .
J: TRBJ1-1
D: TRBD1
V: TRBV14
DNA: TGTGCCAGCAGCCAGGACAGGAGGGGGTTTGACACTGAAGCTTTCTTT
CDR3: CASSQDRRGFDTEAFF

size: .
J: TRBJ2-5
D: TRBD2
V: TRBV2
DNA: TGTGCCAGCAGTGGGGGGAGACTAGCGTCAGAGACCCAGTACTTC
CDR3: CASSGGRLASETQYF

size: .
J: TRBJ1-2
D: .
V: TRBV5-1
DNA: TGCGCCAGCAGCCTCAACCGGGTTTCCAAGGCTAACTATGGCTACACCTTC
CDR3: CASSLNRVSKANYGYTF

size: .
J: TRBJ1-1
D: TRBD1
V: TRBV5-1
DNA: TGCGCCAGCAGCTTTACAGGGGGAACTGAAGCTTTCTTT
CDR3: CASSFTGGTEAFF

size: .
J: TRBJ1-5
D: TRBD1
V: TRBV5-1
DNA: TGCGCCAGCAGCTTGGGGGAAAGGGGGCGTCAGCCCCAGCATTTT
CDR3: CASSLGERGRQPQHF

size: .
J: TRBJ2-2
D: TRBD1
V: TRBV2
DNA: TGTGCCAGCAGAGCCGGGACAGGCCAGACCGGGGAGCTGTTTTTT
CDR3: CASRAGTGQTGELFF

size: .
J: TRBJ1-5
D: TRBD1
V: TRBV6-6
DNA: TGTGCCAGCAGTTACGCAGGGGGGAATCAGCCCCAGCATTTT
CDR3: CASSYAGGNQPQHF

size: .
J: TRBJ1-4
D: TRBD1
V: TRBV2
DNA: TGTGCCAGCAGGGGACAGGGGGTTCGAGAAAAACTGTTTTTT
CDR3: CASRGQGVREKLFF

size: .
J: TRBJ2-6
D: TRBD2
V: TRBV9
DNA: TGTGCCAGCAGCCCCGGGGGGGAGGCCCTCGGGGCCAACGTCCTGACTTTC
CDR3: CASSPGGEALGANVLTF

size: .
J: TRBJ2-1
D: TRBD2
V: TRBV5-1
DNA: TGCGCCAGCAGCCGTTACGGGACTAGCGGGAGTACTGATGAGCAGTTCTTC
CDR3: CASSRYGTSGSTDEQFF

size: once
J: TRBJ2-5
D: .
V: TRBV30
DNA: TGTGCCTGGAGTGGGCAGGGCGAGACCCAGTACTTC
CDR3: CAWSGQGETQYF

size: .
J: TRBJ2-1
D: .
V: TRBV20-1
DNA: TGCAGTGCCTCCCTTGTTGAGCAGTTCTTC
CDR3: CSASLVEQFF

size: .
J: TRBJ2-7
D: TRBD2
V: TRBV7-2
DNA: TGTGCCAGCAGCGCCACTAGCGGGCTAGAGCAGTACTTC
CDR3: CASSATSGLEQYF

size: .
J: TRBJ2-7
D: .
V: TRBV28
DNA: TGTGCCAGCAGTTTAGAGGGCCGTGCCTACGAGCAGTACTTC
CDR3: CASSLEGRAYEQYF

size: .
J: TRBJ2-7
D: TRBD1
V: TRBV7-8
DNA: TGTGCCAGCAGCCCTGGACAGGGGCCGTGGGAGCAGTACTTC
CDR3: CASSPGQGPWEQYF

size: .
J: TRBJ2-3
D: TRBD2
V: TRBV3-1/TRBV3-2
DNA: TGTGCCAGCAGCCAACTAGCGGGGAGCACAGATACGCAGTATTTT
CDR3: CASSQLAGSTDTQYF

size: .
J: TRBJ2-7
D: .
V: TRBV30
DNA: TGTGCCTGGAGCAGGGACAAGTCCTACGAGCAGTACTTC
CDR3: CAWSRDKSYEQYF

size: .
J: TRBJ2-7
D: TRBD2
V: TRBV12-3/TRBV12-4
DNA: TGTGCCAGCAGAGCTAGCGGGAACTACGAGCAGTACTTC
CDR3: CASRASGNYEQYF

size: .
J: TRBJ2-7
D: TRBD2
V: TRBV27
DNA: TGTGCCAGCAGTTTAGGGTCGGGAGGGGCAAGAACCTACGAGCAGTACTTC
CDR3: CASSLGSGGARTYEQYF

size: once
J: TRBJ1-6
D: TRBD1
V: TRBV9
DNA: TGTGCCAGCAGCGTTCAGGACAGGCCTAATTCACCCCTCCACTTT
CDR3: CASSVQDRPNSPLHF

size: .
J: TRBJ2-5
D: .
V: TRBV18
DNA: TGTGCCAGCTCACGAGACAGAGAGGAGACCCAGTACTTC
CDR3: CASSRDREETQYF

size: .
J: TRBJ2-4
D: .
V: TRBV19
DNA: TGTGCCAGTAGTAATGCAAGCAACCCCTCAATTCAGTACTTC
CDR3: CASSNASNPSIQYF